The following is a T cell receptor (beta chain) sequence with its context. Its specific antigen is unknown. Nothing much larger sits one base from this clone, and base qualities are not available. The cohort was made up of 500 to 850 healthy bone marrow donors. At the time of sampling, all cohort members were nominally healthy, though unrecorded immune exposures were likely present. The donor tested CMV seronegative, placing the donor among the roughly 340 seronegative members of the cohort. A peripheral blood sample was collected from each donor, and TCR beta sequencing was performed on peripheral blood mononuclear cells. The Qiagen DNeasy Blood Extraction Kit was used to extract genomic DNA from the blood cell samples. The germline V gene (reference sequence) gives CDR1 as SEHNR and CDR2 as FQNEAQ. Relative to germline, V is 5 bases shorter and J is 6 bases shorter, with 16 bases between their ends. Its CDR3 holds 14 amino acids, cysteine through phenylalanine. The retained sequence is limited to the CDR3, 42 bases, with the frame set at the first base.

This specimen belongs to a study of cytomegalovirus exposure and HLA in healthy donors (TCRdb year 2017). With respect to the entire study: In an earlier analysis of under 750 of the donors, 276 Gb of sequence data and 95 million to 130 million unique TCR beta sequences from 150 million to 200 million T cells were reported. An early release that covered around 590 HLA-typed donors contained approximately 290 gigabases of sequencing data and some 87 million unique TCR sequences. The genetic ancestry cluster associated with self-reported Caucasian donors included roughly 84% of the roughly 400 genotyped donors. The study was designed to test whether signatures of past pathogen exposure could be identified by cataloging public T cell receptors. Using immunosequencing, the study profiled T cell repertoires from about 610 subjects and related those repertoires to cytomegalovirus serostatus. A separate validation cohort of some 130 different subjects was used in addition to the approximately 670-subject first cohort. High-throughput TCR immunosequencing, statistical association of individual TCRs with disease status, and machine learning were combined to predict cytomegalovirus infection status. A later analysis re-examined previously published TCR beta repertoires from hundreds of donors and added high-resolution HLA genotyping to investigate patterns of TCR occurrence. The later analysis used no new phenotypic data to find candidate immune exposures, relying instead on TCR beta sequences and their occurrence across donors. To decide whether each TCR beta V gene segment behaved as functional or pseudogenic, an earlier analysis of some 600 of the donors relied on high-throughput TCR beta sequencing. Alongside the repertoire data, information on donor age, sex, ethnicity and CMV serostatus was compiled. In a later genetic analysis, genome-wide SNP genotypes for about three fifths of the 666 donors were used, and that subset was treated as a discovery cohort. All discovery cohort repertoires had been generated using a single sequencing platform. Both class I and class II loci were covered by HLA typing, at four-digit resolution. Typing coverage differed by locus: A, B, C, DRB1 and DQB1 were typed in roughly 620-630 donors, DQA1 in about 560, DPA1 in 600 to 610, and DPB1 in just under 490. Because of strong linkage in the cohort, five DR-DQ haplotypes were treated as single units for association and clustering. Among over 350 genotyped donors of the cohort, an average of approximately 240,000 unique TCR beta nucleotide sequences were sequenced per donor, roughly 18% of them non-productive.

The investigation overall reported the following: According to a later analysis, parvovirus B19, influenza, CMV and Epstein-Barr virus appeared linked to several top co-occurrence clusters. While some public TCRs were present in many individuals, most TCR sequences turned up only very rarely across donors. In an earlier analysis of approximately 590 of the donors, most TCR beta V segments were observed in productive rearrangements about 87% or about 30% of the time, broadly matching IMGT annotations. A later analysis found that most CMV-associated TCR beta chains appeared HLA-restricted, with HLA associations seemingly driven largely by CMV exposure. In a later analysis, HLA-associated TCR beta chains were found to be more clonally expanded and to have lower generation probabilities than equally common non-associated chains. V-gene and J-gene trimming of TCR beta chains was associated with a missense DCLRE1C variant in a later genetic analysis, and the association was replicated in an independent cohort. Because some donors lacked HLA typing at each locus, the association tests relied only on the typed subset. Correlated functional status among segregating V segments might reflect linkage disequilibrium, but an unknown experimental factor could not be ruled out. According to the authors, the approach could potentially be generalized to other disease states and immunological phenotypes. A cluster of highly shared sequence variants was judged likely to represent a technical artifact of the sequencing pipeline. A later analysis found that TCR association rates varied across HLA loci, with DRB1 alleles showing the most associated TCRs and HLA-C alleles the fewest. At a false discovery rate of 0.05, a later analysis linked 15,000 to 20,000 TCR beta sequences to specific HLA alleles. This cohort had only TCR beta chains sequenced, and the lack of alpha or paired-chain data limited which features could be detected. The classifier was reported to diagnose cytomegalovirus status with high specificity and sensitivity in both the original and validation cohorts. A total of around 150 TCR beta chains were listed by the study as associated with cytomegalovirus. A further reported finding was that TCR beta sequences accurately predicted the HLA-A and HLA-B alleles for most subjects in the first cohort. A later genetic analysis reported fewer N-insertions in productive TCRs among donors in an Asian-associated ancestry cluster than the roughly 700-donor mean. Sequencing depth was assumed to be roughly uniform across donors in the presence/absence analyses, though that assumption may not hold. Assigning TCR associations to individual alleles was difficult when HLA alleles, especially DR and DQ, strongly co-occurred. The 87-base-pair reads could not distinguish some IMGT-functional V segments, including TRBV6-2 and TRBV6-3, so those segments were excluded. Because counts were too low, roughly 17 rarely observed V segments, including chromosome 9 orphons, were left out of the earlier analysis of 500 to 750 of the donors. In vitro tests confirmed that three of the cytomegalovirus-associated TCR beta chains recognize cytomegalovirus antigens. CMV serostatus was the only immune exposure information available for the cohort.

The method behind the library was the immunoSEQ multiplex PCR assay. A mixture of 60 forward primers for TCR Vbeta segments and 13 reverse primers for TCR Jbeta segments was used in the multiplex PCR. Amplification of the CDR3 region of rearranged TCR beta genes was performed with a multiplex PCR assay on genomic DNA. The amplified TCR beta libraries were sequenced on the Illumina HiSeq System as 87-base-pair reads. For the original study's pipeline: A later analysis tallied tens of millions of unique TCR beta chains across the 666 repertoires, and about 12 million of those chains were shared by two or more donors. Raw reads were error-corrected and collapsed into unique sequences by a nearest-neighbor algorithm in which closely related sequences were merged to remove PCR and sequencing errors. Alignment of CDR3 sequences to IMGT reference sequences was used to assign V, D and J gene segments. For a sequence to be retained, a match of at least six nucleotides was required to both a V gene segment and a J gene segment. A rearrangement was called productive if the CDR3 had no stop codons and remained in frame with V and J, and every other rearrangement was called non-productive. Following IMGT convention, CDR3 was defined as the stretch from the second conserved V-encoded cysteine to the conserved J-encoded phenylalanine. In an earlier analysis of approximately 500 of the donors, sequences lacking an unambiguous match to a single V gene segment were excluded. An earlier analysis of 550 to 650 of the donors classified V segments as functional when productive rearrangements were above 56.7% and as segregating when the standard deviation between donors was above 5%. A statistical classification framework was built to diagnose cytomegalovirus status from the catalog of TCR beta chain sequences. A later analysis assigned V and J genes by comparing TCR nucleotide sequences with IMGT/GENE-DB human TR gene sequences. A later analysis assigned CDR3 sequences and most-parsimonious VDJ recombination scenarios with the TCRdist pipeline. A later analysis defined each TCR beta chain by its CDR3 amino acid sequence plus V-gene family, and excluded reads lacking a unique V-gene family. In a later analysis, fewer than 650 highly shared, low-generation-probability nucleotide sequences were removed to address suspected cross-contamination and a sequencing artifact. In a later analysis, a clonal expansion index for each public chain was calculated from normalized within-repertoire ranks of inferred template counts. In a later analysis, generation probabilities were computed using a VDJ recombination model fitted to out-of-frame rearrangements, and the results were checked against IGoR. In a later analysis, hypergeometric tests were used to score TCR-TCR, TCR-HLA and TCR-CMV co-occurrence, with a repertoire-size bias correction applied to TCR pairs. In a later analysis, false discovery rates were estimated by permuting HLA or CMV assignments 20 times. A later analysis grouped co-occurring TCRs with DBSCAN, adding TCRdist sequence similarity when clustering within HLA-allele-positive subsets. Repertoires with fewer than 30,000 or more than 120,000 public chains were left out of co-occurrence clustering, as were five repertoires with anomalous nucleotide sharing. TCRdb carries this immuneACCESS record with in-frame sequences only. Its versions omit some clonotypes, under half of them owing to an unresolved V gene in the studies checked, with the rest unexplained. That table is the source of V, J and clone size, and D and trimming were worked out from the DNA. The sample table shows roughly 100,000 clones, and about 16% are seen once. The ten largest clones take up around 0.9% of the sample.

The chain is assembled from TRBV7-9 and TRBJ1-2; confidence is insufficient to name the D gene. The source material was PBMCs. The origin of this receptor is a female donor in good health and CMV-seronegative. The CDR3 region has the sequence CASSQRGEGNGYTF. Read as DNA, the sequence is TGTGCCAGCAGCCAACGTGGGGAGGGTAATGGCTACACCTTC. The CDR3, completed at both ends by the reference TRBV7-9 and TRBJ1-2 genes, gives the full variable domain DTGVSQNPRHKITKRGQNVTFRCDPISEHNRLYWYRQTLGQGPEFLTYFQNEAQLEKSRLLSDRFSAERPKGSFSTLEIQRTEQGDSAMYLCASSQRGEGNGYTFGSGTRLTVV.